These 24 T cell receptor beta chains were sequenced from one sample in a study of T cell responses to AZD1222 COVID-19 vaccine. The assay was immunoSEQ multiplex PCR, and TCRdb's table has in-frame clones only and misses some. The table records about 88,000 clones, about 89% of them present only once. The sequencing here drew on peripheral blood, taken on day 0 of AZD1222 vaccination. The receptor source for this set is an adult in good health.

This clone has only one observation. CDR3 amino acids: CASSRDSSGANVLTF. The CDR3 nucleotides read TGTGCCAGCAGCCGAGACAGTTCTGGGGCCAACGTCCTGACTTTC. The chain recombines TRBV6-2 or TRBV6-3 with TRBJ2-6; D is perhaps TRBD1 (5 bases). The V gene's germline CDR1 is MNHEY and CDR2 SVGEGT. This CDR3 region has 15 residues. Trimming took off 6 bases at V and 1 base at J, with 10 bases between the two ends.

V is TRBV9 and J is TRBJ1-1; weak D call: TRBD1 (5 bases). V lost 4 bases, J lost 2 bases, and 15 bases lay in between. CDR3 length: 15 residues. CDR1 is SGDLS and CDR2 is YYNGEE in the germline V gene. The CDR3 sequence is CASSHPGTGNTEAFF. The CDR3 region has the DNA TGTGCCAGCAGCCACCCCGGGACGGGTAACACTGAAGCTTTCTTT.

The V call is TRBV12-3 or TRBV12-4, the J call TRBJ2-7; TRBD1 is a possible D gene (6 bases). V was pared by 2 bases and J by 6 bases, with 11 bases between. The CDR3 runs to 13 residues. This CDR3 reads CASSLSRGGEQYF. DNA for the CDR3: TGTGCCAGCAGTTTATCCCGAGGGGGCGAGCAGTACTTC.

This clone was found a few times. V gene TRBV2 combines with J gene TRBJ1-5; D gene unclear. Trimming removed 8 bases from V and 0 bases from J, with 14 bases in between. CDR3 length: 15 residues. The V gene's germline CDR1 is SNHLY and CDR2 FYNNEI. In nucleotides, the CDR3 is TGTGCCAGCTCACGGACGGAATATAGCAATCAGCCCCAGCATTTT. It encodes CASSRTEYSNQPQHF.

The gene calls are TRBV19 and TRBJ1-1, with no clear D. Germline CDR1 reads LNHDA; CDR2 reads SQIVND (reference sequence). Trimming left V 8 bases short and J 1 base short, with 11 bases between. The length of the CDR3 is 13 residues. For the CDR3, the DNA is TGTGCCAGTGGGAGAAGTAGGAACACTGAAGCTTTCTTT. Its protein product is CASGRSRNTEAFF.

This clone showed up just once. This rearrangement joins TRBV11-2 to TRBJ1-5, with 11 bases that match TRBD1. V shed 5 bases, J shed 4 bases, and the junction held 4 bases outside the gene matches. CDR3 size: 15 residues. CDR1 and CDR2 from the germline V gene are SGHAT and FQNNGV. CDR3 residues: CASSPGDRGNQPQHF. The CDR3 bases are TGTGCCAGCAGCCCCGGGGACAGGGGGAATCAGCCCCAGCATTTT.

V usage is TRBV6-2 or TRBV6-3 and J usage is TRBJ2-1; possibly TRBD1 for D (7 bases). V dropped 3 bases and J dropped 13 bases, with 19 bases sitting between them. Per the germline V gene, CDR1 is MNHEY and CDR2 is SVGEGT. The CDR3 consists of 14 residues. The CDR3 here is CASSYRTPQGGQFF. Written as DNA, the CDR3 is TGTGCCAGCAGTTATAGGACCCCTCAGGGGGGACAGTTCTTC.

The CDR3 bases are TGTGCCAGCAGCTCCAGGACAGGGGTCGCCACCGGGGAGCTGTTTTTT. This sequence encodes CASSSRTGVATGELFF. The V and J genes are TRBV11-3 and TRBJ2-2; 9 nucleotides align to TRBD1. Germline assignment: CDR1 SGHNT and CDR2 YENEEA. V was clipped by 4 bases and J by 4 bases; unmatched bases: 7. The CDR3 consists of 16 residues. Full variable domain (remainder filled in from reference TRBV11-3 and TRBJ2-2): EAGVVQSPRYKIIEKKQPVAFWCNPISGHNTLYWYLQNLGQGPELLIRYENEEAVDDSQLPKDRFSAERLKGVDSTLKIQPAELGDSAVYLCASSSRTGVATGELFFGEGSRLTVL.

V and J are TRBV10-2 and TRBJ1-2; no definite D call. V was clipped by 10 bases and J by 2 bases, with 17 bases between them. Germline V CDR1 and CDR2: WSHSY, SAAADI. The CDR3 has 14 residues. The CDR3 DNA reads as TGCGCCACCCTAGACATTCGCCTGAACTATGGCTACACCTTC. Residues: CATLDIRLNYGYTF.

This clone was seen a few times. The CDR3 nucleotides read TGTGCCAGCAGGCGCGGTTGGGGGATGAACACTGAAGCTTTCTTT. Amino acids: CASRRGWGMNTEAFF. This rearrangement joins TRBV6-5 to TRBJ1-1; a weak D match, TRBD1 (5 bases). From germline, CDR1 is MNHEY and CDR2 SVGAGI. V was cut by 6 bases and J by 0 bases, with 14 bases left in between. This CDR3 comprises 15 residues.

The chain couples TRBV7-2 to TRBJ1-2; a weak D match, TRBD1 (6 bases). The CDR3 has 16 amino acids. Trimming removed 5 bases from V and 0 bases from J, with 16 bases in between. CDR1 and CDR2 from the germline V gene are SGHTA and FQGNSA. The CDR3 region is CASSTYSPGANYGYTF. The CDR3 nucleotides are TGTGCCAGCAGCACCTATTCCCCAGGGGCTAACTATGGCTACACCTTC.

The rearrangement uses TRBV7-6 and TRBJ1-1; D unclear. This CDR3 is 16 amino acids long. CDR1 is SGHVS, CDR2 FNYEAQ, per germline. Between the trimmed V and J ends, which lost 1 base and 6 bases, there was a span of 18 bases. The CDR3 nucleotides are TGTGCCAGCAGCTTAGGGAGGCACACGAACGACGCTGAAGCTTTCTTT. This translates into CASSLGRHTNDAEAFF.

The CDR3 protein is CASIAPGDRDSDTQYF. CDR3 bases: TGTGCCAGCATTGCCCCCGGGGACAGGGATTCCGATACGCAGTATTTT. The chain uses TRBV27 and TRBJ2-3; the match to TRBD1 covers 9 bases. The length of the CDR3 is 16 residues. The V gene end was trimmed by 7 bases and the J gene end by 6 bases; junction bases not matched to a gene: 14. The germline V gene encodes CDR1 MNHEY and CDR2 SMNVEV (reference sequence).

The chain is built from TRBV11-3 and TRBJ2-5; 12 bases align to TRBD2. After removal of 6 bases from V and 3 bases from J, the junction contained 5 bases not matched to a gene. The CDR3 extends over 15 amino acids. CDR1 is SGHNT, CDR2 YENEEA, per germline. The CDR3, as DNA: TGTGCCAGCAGTTACAGGACTAGCGGGGAAGAGACCCAGTACTTC. Translated, it gives CASSYRTSGEETQYF.

J is TRBJ2-7 and V is TRBV18, with D perhaps TRBD1 or TRBD2 (5 bases each). Germline-derived CDR1 and CDR2 are KGHSH and LQKENI. The germline V and J ends were trimmed by 6 bases and 3 bases, with 18 bases remaining between them. CDR3 length equals 15 residues. CDR3 in DNA: TGTGCCAGCTCCCCGTCTCGAGGGGTCATCTACGAGCAGTACTTC. Translated, it gives CASSPSRGVIYEQYF.

The chain is built from TRBV29-1 and TRBJ2-7; D is unresolved. Germline V CDR1 and CDR2: SQVTM, ANQGSEA. CDR3 length: 12 amino acids. V was pared by 6 bases and J by 7 bases, with 16 bases between. This CDR3 is CSVKEIWREQYF. The CDR3 DNA is TGCAGCGTAAAGGAGATCTGGCGTGAGCAGTACTTC.

This sequence joins TRBV5-6 and TRBJ1-3; the match to TRBD1 covers 12 bases. Trimming removed 6 bases from V and 3 bases from J; junction bases left unmatched: 10. The CDR3 has 17 amino acids. Germline lookup yields CDR1 SGHDT and CDR2 YYEEEE. The chain's CDR3 is CASTWGDRGLFGNTIYF. The DNA of the CDR3 is TGTGCCAGCACCTGGGGGGACAGGGGGCTTTTTGGAAACACCATATATTTT. Supplemented by reference TRBV5-6 and TRBJ1-3, the full variable domain reads DAGVTQSPTHLIKTRGQQVTLRCSPKSGHDTVSWYQQALGQGPQFIFQYYEEEERQRGNFPDRFSGHQFPNYSSELNVNALLLGDSALYLCASTWGDRGLFGNTIYFGEGSWLTVV.

The rearrangement links TRBV3-1 (or the pseudogene TRBV3-2) to TRBJ1-5, with D unclear. Trimming removed 4 bases from V and 5 bases from J, with 12 bases in between. Looked up from germline, CDR1 is LGHDT and CDR2 is YNNKEL (reference sequence). CDR3 size: 14 residues. This CDR3 reads CASSLRGGYQPQHF. For the CDR3, the DNA is TGTGCCAGCAGCCTCCGGGGAGGATATCAGCCCCAGCATTTT.

Remarks on this clone: Sequence at one end of the junction differs from germline and may be a read error. The gene calls are TRBV7-2 and TRBJ1-1; D is ambiguous. Germline values: CDR1 SGHTA, CDR2 FQGNSA. The CDR3 covers 13 residues. The CDR3 loop reads CASRTAGNPEAFF. The CDR3 DNA reads TGTGCCAGCAGAACCGCCGGGAACCCTGAAGCTTTCTTT.

The V call is TRBV19, the J call TRBJ2-1; TRBD2 matches 10 bases. Trimming took 1 base from V and 8 from J; bases not matched to a gene: 2. Germline V CDR1 and CDR2: LNHDA, SQIVND (reference sequence). The CDR3 is 14 residues long. The CDR3 protein is CASSIVAGGYEQFF. DNA of the CDR3: TGTGCCAGTAGTATAGTAGCGGGGGGTTATGAGCAGTTCTTC.

This clone has a single count. This chain connects TRBV3-1 (or the pseudogene TRBV3-2) to TRBJ2-5; D possibly corresponds to TRBD2 (7 bases). The CDR3 is 16 residues long. The germline gives CDR1 LGHDT, CDR2 YNNKEL (reference sequence). V was clipped by 5 bases and J by 4 bases, with 20 bases between them. CDR3 sequence: CASSSLGGGFGETQYF. Here the CDR3 DNA reads TGTGCCAGCAGCTCGCTGGGGGGGGGCTTTGGAGAGACCCAGTACTTC.

Points on this clone: This sample also contains other DNA sequences that code for the same CDR3. The rearrangement joins TRBV13 to TRBJ1-1, with a possible D match to TRBD1 (5 bases). V was cut by 3 bases and J by 5 bases, with 7 bases left in between. The V gene's germline CDR1 is PRHDT and CDR2 FYEKMQ (reference sequence). The CDR3 covers 12 residues. The chain's CDR3 is CASSLGRTEAFF. CDR3 bases: TGTGCCAGCAGCTTGGGACGGACTGAAGCTTTCTTT.

The table lists this clone with a count of one. The J gene is TRBJ2-3, the V gene TRBV6-5; the D is unclear. Germline V CDR1 and CDR2: MNHEY, SVGAGI. This CDR3 has 13 residues. V was shortened by 6 bases and J by 6 bases, with 13 bases between the two germline ends. The CDR3 DNA reads TGTGCCAGCAGAAACCCCTCCGCGGATACGCAGTATTTT. This sequence encodes CASRNPSADTQYF.

The chain couples TRBV7-6 to TRBJ1-1; D gene unclear. CDR3 length equals 15 residues. Germline V gene sequence: CDR1 SGHVS, CDR2 FNYEAQ. V was clipped by 0 bases and J by 7 bases, with 15 bases between them. The CDR3 spells CASSLAPDREDEAFF. The CDR3 DNA reads TGTGCCAGCAGCTTAGCCCCCGACCGCGAGGATGAAGCTTTCTTT.